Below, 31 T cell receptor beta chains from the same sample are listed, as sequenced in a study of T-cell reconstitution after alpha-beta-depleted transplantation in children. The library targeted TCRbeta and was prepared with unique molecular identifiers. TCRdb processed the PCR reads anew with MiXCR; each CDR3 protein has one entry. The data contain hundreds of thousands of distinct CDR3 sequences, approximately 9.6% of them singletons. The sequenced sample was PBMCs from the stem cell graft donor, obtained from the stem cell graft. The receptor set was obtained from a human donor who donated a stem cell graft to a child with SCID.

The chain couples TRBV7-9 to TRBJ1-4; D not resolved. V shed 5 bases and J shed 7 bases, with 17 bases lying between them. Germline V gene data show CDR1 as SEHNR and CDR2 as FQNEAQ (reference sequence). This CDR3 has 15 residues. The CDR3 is CASSDRAATTEKLFF. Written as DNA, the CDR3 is TGTGCCAGCAGCGATAGGGCCGCTACGACTGAAAAACTGTTTTTT.

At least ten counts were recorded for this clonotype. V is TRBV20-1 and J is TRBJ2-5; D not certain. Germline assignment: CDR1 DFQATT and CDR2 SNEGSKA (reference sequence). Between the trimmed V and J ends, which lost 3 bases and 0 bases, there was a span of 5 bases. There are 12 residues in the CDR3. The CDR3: CSASSNQETQYF. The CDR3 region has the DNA TGCAGTGCTAGCAGCAACCAAGAGACCCAGTACTTC.

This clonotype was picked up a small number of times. CDR3 amino acids: CASSGAGARWEQYF. In DNA form, the CDR3 reads TGTGCCAGCAGTGGGGCAGGGGCCAGATGGGAGCAGTACTTC. The rearrangement uses TRBV2 and TRBJ2-7, with D perhaps TRBD1 (6 bases). This CDR3 contains 14 residues. With 4 bases removed from V and 7 bases from J, the gap between germline ends came to 17 bases. The germline V gene has CDR1 SNHLY and CDR2 FYNNEI.

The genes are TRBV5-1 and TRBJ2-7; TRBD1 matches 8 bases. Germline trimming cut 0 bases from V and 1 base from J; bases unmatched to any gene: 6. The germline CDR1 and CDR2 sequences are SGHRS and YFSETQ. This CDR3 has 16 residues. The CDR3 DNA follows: TGCGCCAGCAGCTTGGTGACAGGGGCAGGGTCCTACGAGCAGTACTTC. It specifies CASSLVTGAGSYEQYF.

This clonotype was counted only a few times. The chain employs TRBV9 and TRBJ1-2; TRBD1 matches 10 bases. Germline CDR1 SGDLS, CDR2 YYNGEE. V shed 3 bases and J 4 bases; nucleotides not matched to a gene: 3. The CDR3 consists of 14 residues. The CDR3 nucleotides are TGTGCCAGCAGCGCTGACAGGGGGCTCTATGGCTACACCTTC. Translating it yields CASSADRGLYGYTF.

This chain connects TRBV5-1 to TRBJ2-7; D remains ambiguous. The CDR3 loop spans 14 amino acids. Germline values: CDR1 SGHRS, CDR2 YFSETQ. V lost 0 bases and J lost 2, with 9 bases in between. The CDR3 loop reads CASSLGSNTYEQYF. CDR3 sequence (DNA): TGCGCCAGCAGCTTGGGATCGAACACCTACGAGCAGTACTTC.

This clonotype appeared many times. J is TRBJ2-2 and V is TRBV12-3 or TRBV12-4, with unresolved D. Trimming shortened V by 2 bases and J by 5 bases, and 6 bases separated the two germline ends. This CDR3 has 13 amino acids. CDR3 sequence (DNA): TGTGCCAGCAGTTTACTGGGGACCGGGGAGCTGTTTTTT. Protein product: CASSLLGTGELFF.

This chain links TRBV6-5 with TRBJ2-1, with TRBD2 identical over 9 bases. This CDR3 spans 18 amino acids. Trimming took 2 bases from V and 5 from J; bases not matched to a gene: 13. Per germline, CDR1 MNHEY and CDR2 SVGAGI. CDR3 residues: CASSYNPRLAVGNNEQFF. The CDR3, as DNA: TGTGCCAGCAGTTACAACCCCCGACTAGCGGTGGGAAACAATGAGCAGTTCTTC.

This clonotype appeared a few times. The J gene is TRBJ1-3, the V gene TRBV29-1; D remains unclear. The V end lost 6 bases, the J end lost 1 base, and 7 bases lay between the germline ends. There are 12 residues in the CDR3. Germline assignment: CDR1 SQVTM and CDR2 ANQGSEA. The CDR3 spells CSVLISGNTIYF. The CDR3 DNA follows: TGCAGCGTCCTTATATCTGGAAACACCATATATTTT.

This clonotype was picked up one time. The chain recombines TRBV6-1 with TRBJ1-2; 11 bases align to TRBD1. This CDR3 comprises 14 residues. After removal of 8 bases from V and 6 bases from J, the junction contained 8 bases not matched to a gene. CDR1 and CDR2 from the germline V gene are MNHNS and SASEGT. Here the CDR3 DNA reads TGTGCCAGCTTCCGGGACAGGGGGAGCGATGGCTACACCTTC. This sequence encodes CASFRDRGSDGYTF.

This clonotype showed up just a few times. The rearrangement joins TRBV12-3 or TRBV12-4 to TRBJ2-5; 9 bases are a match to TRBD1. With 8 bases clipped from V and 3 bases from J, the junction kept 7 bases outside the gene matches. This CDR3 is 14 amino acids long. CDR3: CASATGTGKETQYF. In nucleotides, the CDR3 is TGTGCCAGCGCAACCGGGACAGGGAAAGAGACCCAGTACTTC.

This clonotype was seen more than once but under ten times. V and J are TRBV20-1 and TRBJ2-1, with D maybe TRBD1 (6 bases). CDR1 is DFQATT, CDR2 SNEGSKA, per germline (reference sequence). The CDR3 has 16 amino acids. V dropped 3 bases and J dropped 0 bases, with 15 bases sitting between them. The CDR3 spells CSARVTGRSSYNEQFF. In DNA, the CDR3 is TGCAGTGCTAGGGTGACAGGCCGCAGCTCCTACAATGAGCAGTTCTTC.

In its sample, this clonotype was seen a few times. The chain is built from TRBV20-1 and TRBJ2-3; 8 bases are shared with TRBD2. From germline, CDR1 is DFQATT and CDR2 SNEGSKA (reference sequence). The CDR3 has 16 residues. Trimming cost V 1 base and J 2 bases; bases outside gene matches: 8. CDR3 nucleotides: TGCAGTGCTAGAGCCCCCGGCGGGGGGTACACAGATACGCAGTATTTT. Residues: CSARAPGGGYTDTQYF.

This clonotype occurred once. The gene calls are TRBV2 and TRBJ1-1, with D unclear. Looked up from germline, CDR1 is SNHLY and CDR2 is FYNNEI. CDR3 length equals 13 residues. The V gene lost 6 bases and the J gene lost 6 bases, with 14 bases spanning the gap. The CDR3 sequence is CASRPLGGAEAFF. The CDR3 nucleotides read TGTGCCAGCAGGCCATTGGGAGGCGCTGAAGCTTTCTTT.

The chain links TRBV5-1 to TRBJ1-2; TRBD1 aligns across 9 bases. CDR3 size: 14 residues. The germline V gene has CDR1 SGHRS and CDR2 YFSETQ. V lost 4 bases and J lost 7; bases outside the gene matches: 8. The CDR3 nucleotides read TGCGCCAGCAGCCCGGGACAGGGAGTTTCTGGCTACACCTTC. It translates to CASSPGQGVSGYTF.

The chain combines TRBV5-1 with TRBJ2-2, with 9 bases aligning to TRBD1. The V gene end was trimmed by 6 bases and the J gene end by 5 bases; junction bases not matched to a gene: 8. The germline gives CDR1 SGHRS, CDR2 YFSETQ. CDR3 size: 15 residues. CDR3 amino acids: CASNLRTGDTGELFF. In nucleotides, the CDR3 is TGCGCCAGCAACCTAAGGACAGGGGATACCGGGGAGCTGTTTTTT.

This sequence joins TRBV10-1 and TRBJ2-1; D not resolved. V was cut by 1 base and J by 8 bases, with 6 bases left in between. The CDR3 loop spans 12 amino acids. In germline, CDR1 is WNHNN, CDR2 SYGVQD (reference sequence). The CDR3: CASSEFVDEQFF. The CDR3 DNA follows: TGCGCCAGCAGTGAGTTCGTGGATGAGCAGTTCTTC.

CDR3 in DNA: TGTGCCAGCAGCTCGCCGGACAGGAACCACGAGCAGTACTTC. Translating it yields CASSSPDRNHEQYF. The gene calls are TRBV7-8 and TRBJ2-7; 7 positions match TRBD1. This CDR3 contains 14 residues. Trimming removed 4 bases from V and 5 bases from J; junction bases left unmatched: 8. CDR1 is SGHVS, CDR2 FQNEAQ, per germline.

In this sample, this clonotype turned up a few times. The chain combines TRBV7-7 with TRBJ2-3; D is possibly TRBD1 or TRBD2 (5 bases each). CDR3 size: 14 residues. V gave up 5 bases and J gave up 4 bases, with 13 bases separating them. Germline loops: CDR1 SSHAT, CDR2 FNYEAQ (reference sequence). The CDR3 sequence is CASSTGTAADTQYF. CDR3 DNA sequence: TGTGCCAGCAGCACCGGGACGGCGGCAGATACGCAGTATTTT.

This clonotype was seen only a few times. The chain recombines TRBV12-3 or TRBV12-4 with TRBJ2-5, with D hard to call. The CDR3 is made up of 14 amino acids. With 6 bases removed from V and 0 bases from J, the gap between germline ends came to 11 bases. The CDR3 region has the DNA TGTGCCAGCAGAGCCCAGGTGTACCAAGAGACCCAGTACTTC. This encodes CASRAQVYQETQYF.

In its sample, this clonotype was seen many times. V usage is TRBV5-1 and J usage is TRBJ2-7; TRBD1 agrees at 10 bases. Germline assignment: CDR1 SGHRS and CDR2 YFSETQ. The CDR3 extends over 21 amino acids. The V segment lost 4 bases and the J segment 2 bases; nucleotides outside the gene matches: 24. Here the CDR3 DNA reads TGCGCCAGCAGCCTGTCTAGGGCGTCCCGGGACAGGGGTCAACGGCCCTACGAGCAGTACTTC. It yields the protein CASSLSRASRDRGQRPYEQYF.

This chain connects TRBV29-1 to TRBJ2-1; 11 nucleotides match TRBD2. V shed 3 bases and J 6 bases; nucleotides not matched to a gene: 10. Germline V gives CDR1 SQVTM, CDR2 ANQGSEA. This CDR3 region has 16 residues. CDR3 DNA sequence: TGCAGCGTTGACCAGGTAGCGGGGGGGCTAGGCAATGAGCAGTTCTTC. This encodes CSVDQVAGGLGNEQFF.

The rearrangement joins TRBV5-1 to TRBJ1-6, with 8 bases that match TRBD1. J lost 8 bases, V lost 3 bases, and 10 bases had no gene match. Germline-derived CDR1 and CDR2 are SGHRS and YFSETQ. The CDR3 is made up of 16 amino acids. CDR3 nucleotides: TGCGCCAGCAGCTCGGACAGGGAATTGGGATATTCACCCCTCCACTTT. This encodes CASSSDRELGYSPLHF.

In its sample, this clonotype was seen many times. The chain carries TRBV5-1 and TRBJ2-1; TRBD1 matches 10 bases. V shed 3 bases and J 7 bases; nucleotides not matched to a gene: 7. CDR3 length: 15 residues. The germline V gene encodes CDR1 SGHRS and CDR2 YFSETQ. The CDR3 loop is CASSSRQGAGNEQFF. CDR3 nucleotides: TGCGCCAGCAGCTCTCGACAGGGGGCTGGGAATGAGCAGTTCTTC.

The CDR3 sequence: CSAPSRTGNTIYF. CDR3 sequence (DNA): TGCAGTGCCCCGAGCCGGACTGGAAACACCATATATTTT. The chain is built from TRBV20-1 and TRBJ1-3; no clear D. Trimming took off 6 bases at V and 2 bases at J, with 11 bases between the two ends. The germline V gene encodes CDR1 DFQATT and CDR2 SNEGSKA (reference sequence). This CDR3 is built from 13 residues.

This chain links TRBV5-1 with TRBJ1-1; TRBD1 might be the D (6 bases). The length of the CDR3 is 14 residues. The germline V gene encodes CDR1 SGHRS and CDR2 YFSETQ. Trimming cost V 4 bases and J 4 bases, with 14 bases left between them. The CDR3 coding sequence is TGCGCCAGCAGCGCATTGACAGGTGGCACTGAAGCTTTCTTT. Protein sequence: CASSALTGGTEAFF.

The CDR3 DNA reads as TGTGCCACCAGCAGAGATAGGGCGAACACTGAAGCTTTCTTT. Amino acids: CATSRDRANTEAFF. The chain couples TRBV15 to TRBJ1-1; D ambiguous. Germline V gives CDR1 LNHNV, CDR2 YYDKDF (reference sequence). CDR3 length: 14 residues. V lost 0 bases to trimming and J lost 1 base, with 6 bases between them. The full variable domain, in which reference TRBV15 and TRBJ1-1 provide the parts outside the CDR3, is DAMVIQNPRYQVTQFGKPVTLSCSQTLNHNVMYWYQQKSSQAPKLLFHYYDKDFNNEADTPDNFQSRRPNTSFCFLDIRSPGLGDTAMYLCATSRDRANTEAFFGQGTRLTVV.

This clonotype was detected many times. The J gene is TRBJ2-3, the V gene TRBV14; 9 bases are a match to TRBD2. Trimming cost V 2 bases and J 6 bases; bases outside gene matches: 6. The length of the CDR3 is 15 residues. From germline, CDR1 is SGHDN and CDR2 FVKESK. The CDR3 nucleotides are TGTGCCAGCAGCCAACCTAGCGGGGTTTTCGATACGCAGTATTTT. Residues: CASSQPSGVFDTQYF.

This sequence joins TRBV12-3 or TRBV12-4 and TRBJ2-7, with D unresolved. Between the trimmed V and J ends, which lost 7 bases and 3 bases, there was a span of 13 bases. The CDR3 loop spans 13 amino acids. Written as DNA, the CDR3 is TGTGCCAGCACTCAGAATCCATTCTACGAGCAGTACTTC. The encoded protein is CASTQNPFYEQYF.

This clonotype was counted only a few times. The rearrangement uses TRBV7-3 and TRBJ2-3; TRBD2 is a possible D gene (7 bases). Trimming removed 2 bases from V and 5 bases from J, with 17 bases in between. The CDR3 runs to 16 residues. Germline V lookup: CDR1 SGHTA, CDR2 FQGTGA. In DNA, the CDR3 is TGTGCCAGCAGCTTATCCCATGGGGGGGGACAAGATACGCAGTATTTT. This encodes CASSLSHGGGQDTQYF.

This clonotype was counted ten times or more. The CDR3, as DNA: TGCGCCAGCAGCCCTGCCGGACAGTTGAACACTGAAGCTTTCTTT. Translated, it gives CASSPAGQLNTEAFF. The chain combines TRBV5-1 with TRBJ1-1, with a possible D match to TRBD1 (6 bases). This CDR3 is built from 15 residues. Germline V gene lookup returns CDR1 SGHRS and CDR2 YFSETQ. V was cut by 4 bases and J by 0 bases, with 13 bases left in between. Supplemented by reference TRBV5-1 and TRBJ1-1, the full variable domain reads KAGVTQTPRYLIKTRGQQVTLSCSPISGHRSVSWYQQTPGQGLQFLFEYFSETQRNKGNFPGRFSGRQFSNSRSEMNVSTLELGDSALYLCASSPAGQLNTEAFFGQGTRLTVV.